The following is a T cell receptor (beta chain) sequence with its context. TCRdb ran MiXCR on the RT-PCR reads and lists one entry per CDR3 protein. The sample consists of about 520,000 distinct CDR3 sequences, 7.2% of them appearing once. This specimen comes from a study of response to subunit inactivated influenza vaccine. The CDR3 consists of 15 residues. Trimming removed 2 bases from V and 2 bases from J, with 13 bases in between. Germline CDR1 reads GTSNPN; CDR2 reads SVGIG (reference sequence). The chain combines TRBV30 with TRBJ2-1; D is possibly TRBD1 or TRBD2 (6 bases each). This TCR derives from a man between 50 and 75 years old who received an inactivated influenza vaccine. The source material was PBMCs from blood, sampled around 2 years after vaccination. In DNA, the CDR3 is TGTGCCTGGAGTCGCCTCGGGGGCCCCTACAATGAGCAGTTCTTC. It encodes CAWSRLGGPYNEQFF.